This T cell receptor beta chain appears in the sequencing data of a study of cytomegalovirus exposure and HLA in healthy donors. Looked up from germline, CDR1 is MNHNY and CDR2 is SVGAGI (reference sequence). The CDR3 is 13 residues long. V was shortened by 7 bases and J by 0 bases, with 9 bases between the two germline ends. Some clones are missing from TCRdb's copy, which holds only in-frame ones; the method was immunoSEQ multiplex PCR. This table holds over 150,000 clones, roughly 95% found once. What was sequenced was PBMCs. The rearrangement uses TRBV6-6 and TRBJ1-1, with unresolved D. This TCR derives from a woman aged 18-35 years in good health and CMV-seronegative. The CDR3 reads CASKGGLNTEAFF. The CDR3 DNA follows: TGTGCCAGCAAAGGCGGATTGAACACTGAAGCTTTCTTT.